The next 7 T cell receptor beta chains were all read from a single sample in a study of cytomegalovirus exposure and HLA in healthy donors. The PCR employed 60 Vbeta primers together with 13 Jbeta primers. The data were produced by immunoSEQ multiplex PCR, yet TCRdb's version contains in-frame clones alone and is incomplete. Of hundreds of thousands of clones listed, more than 85% are singletons. Sequenced material: PBMCs. The origin of the receptors is a woman under 30 in good health and CMV-seronegative.

The chain joins TRBV5-5 to TRBJ2-7; D is uncertain. Germline-derived CDR1 and CDR2 are SGHKS and YYEKEE (reference sequence). The CDR3 extends over 15 amino acids. V lost 2 bases and J lost 4, with 16 bases in between. CDR3 coding DNA: TGTGCCAGCAGCTTCCCAGGTTACCTTTCGTACGAGCAGTACTTC. Its protein product is CASSFPGYLSYEQYF.

The chain carries TRBV6-5 and TRBJ1-1; no firm D call. V was cut by 6 bases and J by 1 base, with 9 bases left in between. CDR1 and CDR2 from the germline V gene are MNHEY and SVGAGI. This CDR3 is built from 13 residues. The CDR3 DNA reads TGTGCCAGCAGCCTTCAGCGGAACACTGAAGCTTTCTTT. Its translation is CASSLQRNTEAFF.

The genes are TRBV29-1 and TRBJ1-4; perhaps TRBD1 as D (6 bases). Trimming left V 7 bases short and J 4 bases short, with 16 bases between. This CDR3 region has 14 residues. The V gene's germline CDR1 is SQVTM and CDR2 ANQGSEA. The DNA of the CDR3 is TGCAGCGCCAGGGGTCAGGGTGGTAATGAAAAACTGTTTTTT. Translating gives CSARGQGGNEKLFF.

The rearrangement uses TRBV7-8 and TRBJ1-5, with 10 bases lining up with TRBD1. In germline, CDR1 is SGHVS, CDR2 FQNEAQ. The CDR3 has 16 amino acids. V trimming: 5 bases; J trimming: 2 bases; junction bases outside the gene matches: 6. The CDR3 region is CASSPRTGGGNQPQHF. CDR3 nucleotide sequence: TGTGCCAGCAGCCCCCGGACAGGGGGGGGCAATCAGCCCCAGCATTTT.

This clone was recorded once. The rearrangement joins TRBV2 to TRBJ1-5; D might be TRBD1 (5 bases). Trimming pared 5 bases from V and 4 bases from J, leaving 12 bases between. The CDR3 length is 14 residues. From germline, CDR1 is SNHLY and CDR2 FYNNEI. CDR3 sequence (DNA): TGTGCCAGCAGTAGGCAGGGAAGGAATCAGCCCCAGCATTTT. Translation gives CASSRQGRNQPQHF.

V gene TRBV27 combines with J gene TRBJ2-2; possibly TRBD1 for D (6 bases). V lost 7 bases, J lost 4 bases, and 16 bases lay in between. The CDR3 contains 15 residues. The germline gives CDR1 MNHEY, CDR2 SMNVEV (reference sequence). CDR3 sequence (DNA): TGTGCCAGCAACCGTCCCGGGACAAGCACCGGGGAGCTGTTTTTT. Its protein is CASNRPGTSTGELFF.

V usage is TRBV10-3 and J usage is TRBJ2-1, with TRBD2 matching over 11 bases. The CDR3 spans 15 residues. Losses at the gene ends were 6 bases for V and 4 bases for J; bases not matched to a gene: 5. Per the germline V gene, CDR1 is ENHRY and CDR2 is SYGVKD. The CDR3 sequence is CAISQTSGVYNEQFF. The CDR3 nucleotides are TGTGCCATCAGCCAGACTAGCGGGGTATACAATGAGCAGTTCTTC.